The 9 T cell receptor beta chains below were found in one sample sequenced in a study of stem cell transplantation in POMP-related autoinflammatory disease. The data were produced by immunoSEQ multiplex PCR, yet TCRdb's version contains in-frame clones alone and is incomplete. Here the sample spans 33,000 or so clones, about 90% being singletons. Sequences were derived from CD4+ T cells from PBMCs, sampled before stem cell transplantation. The receptors derive from a human donor with POMP-related autoinflammation and immune dysregulation (PRAID).

This clone was detected a few times. This rearrangement joins TRBV4-1 to TRBJ1-3, with 7 nucleotides matching TRBD1. The V and J ends lost 3 bases and 0 bases, in that order; junction bases with no gene match: 5. Germline-derived CDR1 and CDR2 are MGHRA and YSYEKL. The CDR3 has 16 residues. DNA of the CDR3: TGCGCCAGCAGCCACCCTGGGACAGACTCTGGAAACACCATATATTTT. This codes for CASSHPGTDSGNTIYF.

This clone was observed a single time. This chain connects TRBV7-9 to TRBJ2-5, with unresolved D. This CDR3 is built from 13 residues. Trimming took 2 bases from V and 8 from J, leaving 12 bases between them. Germline assignment: CDR1 SEHNR and CDR2 FQNEAQ (reference sequence). The DNA of the CDR3 is TGTGCCAGCAGCTTATACCCCGCCAATACCCAGTACTTC. Amino acid sequence: CASSLYPANTQYF.

The chain has TRBV7-9 and TRBJ1-2, with 9 bases that match TRBD1. The CDR3 runs 18 residues. The germline V gene has CDR1 SEHNR and CDR2 FQNEAQ (reference sequence). Trimming cost V 3 bases and J 6 bases; bases outside gene matches: 17. CDR3 protein: CASSLSLGQGIQGDGYTF. CDR3 nucleotide sequence: TGTGCCAGCAGCTTGAGTTTAGGACAGGGGATCCAAGGGGATGGCTACACCTTC.

This clone has a handful of counts. The chain uses TRBV9 and TRBJ2-7; TRBD1 is a possible D gene (6 bases). V lost 0 bases and J 0 bases, leaving 10 bases between the germline ends. Germline assignment: CDR1 SGDLS and CDR2 YYNGEE. The CDR3 spans 15 residues. The chain's CDR3 is CASSVGQGHSYEQYF. CDR3 DNA: TGTGCCAGCAGCGTAGGGCAGGGGCACTCCTACGAGCAGTACTTC.

V and J are TRBV2 and TRBJ1-1; TRBD1 is a possible D gene (5 bases). Germline loops: CDR1 SNHLY, CDR2 FYNNEI. V was clipped by 5 bases and J by 5 bases, with 18 bases between them. CDR3 length: 15 amino acids. CDR3 sequence (DNA): TGTGCCAGCAGTCCCCAGGGTAAAAGGTTAACTGAAGCTTTCTTT. Protein product: CASSPQGKRLTEAFF. Full variable domain (outside the CDR3, taken from reference TRBV2 and TRBJ1-1): EPEVTQTPSHQVTQMGQEVILRCVPISNHLYFYWYRQILGQKVEFLVSFYNNEISEKSEIFDDQFSVERPDGSNFTLKIRSTKLEDSAMYFCASSPQGKRLTEAFFGQGTRLTVV.

The chain uses TRBV27 and TRBJ1-5; 8 bases are a match to TRBD1. Germline assignment: CDR1 MNHEY and CDR2 SMNVEV (reference sequence). There are 19 residues in the CDR3. V trimming: 5 bases; J trimming: 0 bases; junction bases outside the gene matches: 15. The CDR3: CASSPWTGIGGYSNQPQHF. As DNA, the CDR3 is TGTGCCAGCAGTCCCTGGACAGGGATTGGGGGTTATAGCAATCAGCCCCAGCATTTT.

The rearrangement joins TRBV5-1 to TRBJ2-2, with D perhaps TRBD1 (6 bases). Per the germline V gene, CDR1 is SGHRS and CDR2 is YFSETQ. CDR3 length: 15 residues. Trimming pared 4 bases from V and 4 bases from J, leaving 14 bases between. The CDR3 DNA sequence: TGCGCCAGCAGCGTAGACAGGATGACCACCGGGGAGCTGTTTTTT. It specifies CASSVDRMTTGELFF.

This sequence joins TRBV6-1 and TRBJ1-3; no definite D call. The germline gives CDR1 MNHNS, CDR2 SASEGT. The length of the CDR3 is 15 residues. Trimming took off 7 bases at V and 0 bases at J, with 13 bases between the two ends. The chain's CDR3 is CASTDGLVSGNTIYF. CDR3 nucleotide sequence: TGTGCCAGCACAGATGGCTTGGTCTCTGGAAACACCATATATTTT.

The chain uses TRBV6-5 and TRBJ1-1; no clear D. This CDR3 is built from 15 residues. V lost 5 bases, J lost 3 bases, and 16 bases lay in between. Per the germline V gene, CDR1 is MNHEY and CDR2 is SVGAGI. This CDR3 is CASSPGRGWDTEAFF. Here the CDR3 DNA reads TGTGCCAGCAGTCCCGGACGGGGTTGGGACACTGAAGCTTTCTTT.